This TCR beta chain was sequenced for a study of vaccination effects on CD4 cells after COVID-19. Notes on the study in general: Convalescent patients were few in the study, and early post-infection timepoints were absent. Infection- and vaccine-induced clones contracted markedly late after vaccination.

Germline-derived CDR1 and CDR2 are DFQATT and SNEGSKA (reference sequence). The CDR3 totals 11 residues. V was pared by 4 bases and J by 0 bases, with 3 bases between. As concerns this clone: What it binds is not known.

Here immunoSEQ multiplex PCR was the method, and the copy in TCRdb shows in-frame clones only, minus some. This repertoire shows around 83,000 clones, 70% to 75% found once; its top ten account for around 1.5%. ViraFEST used viral peptide pools to expand antigen-specific CD4+ T cells before sequencing. Having been cultured for less than 13 days, the cells underwent CD4+ T cell isolation. The vaccine recipients had no prior SARS-CoV-2 infection, with negative nucleocapsid antibodies. Replacing half the medium with IL-2 medium was done on days 3 and 7. V gene TRBV20-1 combines with J gene TRBJ1-2, with D hard to call. The clonotype comes from a human donor who received a COVID-19 vaccine. This sample comprised CD4+ T cells from PBMCs cultured with HCoV-229E spike peptides, obtained before COVID-19 vaccination. In nucleotides, the CDR3 is TGCAGTGCTATAGCTAACTATGGCTACACCTTC. This codes for CSAIANYGYTF.